The 13 T cell receptor beta chains below all came from one sample that was sequenced in a study of identical twins. One entry per CDR3 protein, called by TCRdb with MiXCR from the 5' RACE reads. This sample has under 300,000 distinct CDR3 sequences; about 8% occur once, and the top ten carry around 3%. These sequences were also reported in another study, on yellow fever vaccine responses in identical twins.

Source material: CD8+ T cells sorted from blood. The receptors stem from a woman younger than 35 in good health.

The gene calls are TRBV7-9 and TRBJ2-1, with TRBD1 matching 7 bases. There are 16 residues in the CDR3. V dropped 4 bases and J dropped 2; count of bases not matched to a gene: 8. Germline V gene sequence: CDR1 SEHNR, CDR2 FQNEAQ (reference sequence). The CDR3 DNA sequence: TGTGCCAGCAGCTCCATAGGACAGGACCCCTACAATGAGCAGTTCTTC. It specifies CASSSIGQDPYNEQFF.

This clonotype was seen only a few times. The chain uses TRBV20-1 and TRBJ2-1, with D possibly being TRBD2 (5 bases). CDR1 and CDR2 from the germline V gene are DFQATT and SNEGSKA (reference sequence). The CDR3 spans 14 residues. V dropped 0 bases and J dropped 10 bases, with 16 bases sitting between them. CDR3 in amino acids: CSARELTLAWEQFF. The CDR3 DNA is TGCAGTGCTAGAGAGCTTACCCTAGCTTGGGAGCAGTTCTTC.

In its sample, this clonotype was seen many times. This chain connects TRBV4-2 to TRBJ1-5; a weak D match, TRBD1 (5 bases). V shed 1 base and J shed 7 bases, with 11 bases lying between them. Looked up from germline, CDR1 is LGHNA and CDR2 is YNFKEQ. The CDR3 consists of 14 residues. The CDR3 DNA sequence: TGTGCCAGCAGCCAAGGGGCAGGGAACCAGCCCCAGCATTTT. Translation gives CASSQGAGNQPQHF.

By share, this clonotype ranks as medium-sized. J is TRBJ2-1 and V is TRBV6-4, with D tentatively TRBD2 (5 bases). The length of the CDR3 is 15 residues. With 5 bases removed from V and 7 bases from J, the gap between germline ends came to 18 bases. The germline CDR1 and CDR2 sequences are MRHNA and SNTAGT. DNA for the CDR3: TGTGCCAGCAGTTCTAGCCCGTCCGAATCGAATGAGCAGTTCTTC. This translates into CASSSSPSESNEQFF.

The chain combines TRBV20-1 with TRBJ2-7, with 9 bases identical to TRBD2. V gave up 0 bases and J gave up 3 bases; unmatched junction bases: 9. The CDR3 contains 16 residues. Germline assignment: CDR1 DFQATT and CDR2 SNEGSKA (reference sequence). The DNA of the CDR3 is TGCAGTGCTAGAGACCCTAGCGGGATCACGGTCTACGAGCAGTACTTC. This encodes CSARDPSGITVYEQYF.

This chain links TRBV7-9 with TRBJ1-6; a weak D match, TRBD1 (6 bases). The CDR3 extends over 15 amino acids. Germline V gene lookup returns CDR1 SEHNR and CDR2 FQNEAQ (reference sequence). Trimming shortened V by 5 bases and J by 9 bases, and 17 bases separated the two germline ends. Written as DNA, the CDR3 is TGTGCCAGCAGCGGAGATGGACAGAGAGTTTCACCCCTCCACTTT. It yields the protein CASSGDGQRVSPLHF.

The sample holds a few counts of this clonotype. The chain couples TRBV5-6 to TRBJ2-2; 9 nucleotides align to TRBD1. Looked up from germline, CDR1 is SGHDT and CDR2 is YYEEEE. The CDR3 contains 14 residues. J lost 6 bases, V lost 4 bases, and 4 bases had no gene match. The CDR3 loop reads CASSRTGVPGELFF. The CDR3 DNA is TGTGCCAGCAGCAGGACAGGGGTTCCCGGGGAGCTGTTTTTT. Using reference TRBV5-6 and TRBJ2-2 for the parts outside the CDR3, the full variable domain is DAGVTQSPTHLIKTRGQQVTLRCSPKSGHDTVSWYQQALGQGPQFIFQYYEEEERQRGNFPDRFSGHQFPNYSSELNVNALLLGDSALYLCASSRTGVPGELFFGEGSRLTVL.

This sequence joins TRBV3-1 and TRBJ2-1, with D hard to call. Between the trimmed V and J ends, which lost 0 bases and 3 bases, there was a span of 15 bases. This CDR3 is built from 17 residues. The germline CDR1 and CDR2 sequences are LGHDT and YNNKEL (reference sequence). The DNA of the CDR3 is TGTGCCAGCAGCCAAGATCCTCTAGAGAATAGCTACAATGAGCAGTTCTTC. It translates to CASSQDPLENSYNEQFF.

V and J are TRBV20-1 and TRBJ2-2, with D perhaps matching TRBD1 or TRBD2 (8 bases each). Trimming took 3 bases from V and 1 from J, leaving 21 bases between them. The CDR3 consists of 18 residues. Germline V gives CDR1 DFQATT, CDR2 SNEGSKA (reference sequence). DNA for the CDR3: TGCAGTGCTAGGCCAGGGGGCTCGCGGGGGGAGAACACCGGGGAGCTGTTTTTT. Translating gives CSARPGGSRGENTGELFF.

V usage is TRBV6-5 and J usage is TRBJ2-2, with TRBD2 matching over 14 bases. From germline, CDR1 is MNHEY and CDR2 SVGAGI. The CDR3 is made up of 15 amino acids. Trimming took 4 bases from V and 6 from J; bases not matched to a gene: 1. The CDR3 region is CASSWGLAGAGELFF. CDR3 bases: TGTGCCAGCAGTTGGGGACTAGCGGGGGCCGGGGAGCTGTTTTTT.

At least ten counts were recorded for this clonotype. The V and J genes are TRBV5-1 and TRBJ2-3; 8 bases map to TRBD2. The CDR3 runs to 15 residues. Germline V gives CDR1 SGHRS, CDR2 YFSETQ. J gave up 4 bases and V 0 bases, and 4 bases lay outside the gene matches. The CDR3 spells CASSLEVAGSDTQYF. The CDR3 DNA follows: TGCGCCAGCAGCTTGGAGGTAGCGGGATCAGATACGCAGTATTTT.

The sample holds a few counts of this clonotype. The chain has TRBV7-8 and TRBJ1-4; D possibly corresponds to TRBD1 (5 bases). CDR3 size: 16 residues. Germline lookup yields CDR1 SGHVS and CDR2 FQNEAQ. With 3 bases removed from V and 0 bases from J, the gap between germline ends came to 11 bases. CDR3 sequence reads: CASSFLGVATNEKLFF. The CDR3 nucleotides are TGTGCCAGCAGCTTCCTGGGGGTCGCAACTAATGAAAAACTGTTTTTT. The complete variable domain, with remaining parts taken from reference TRBV7-8 and TRBJ1-4, reads GAGVSQSPRYKVAKRGQDVALRCDPISGHVSLFWYQQALGQGPEFLTYFQNEAQLDKSGLPSDRFFAERPEGSVSTLKIQRTQQEDSAVYLCASSFLGVATNEKLFFGSGTQLSVL.

The chain is built from TRBV20-1 and TRBJ2-7; D might be TRBD1 (6 bases). This CDR3 has 16 amino acids. CDR1 and CDR2 (germline): DFQATT, SNEGSKA (reference sequence). Trimming cost V 0 bases and J 1 base, with 16 bases left between them. The CDR3 reads CSARDQDSHESYEQYF. The CDR3 region has the DNA TGCAGTGCTAGAGATCAGGACAGCCACGAATCCTACGAGCAGTACTTC.